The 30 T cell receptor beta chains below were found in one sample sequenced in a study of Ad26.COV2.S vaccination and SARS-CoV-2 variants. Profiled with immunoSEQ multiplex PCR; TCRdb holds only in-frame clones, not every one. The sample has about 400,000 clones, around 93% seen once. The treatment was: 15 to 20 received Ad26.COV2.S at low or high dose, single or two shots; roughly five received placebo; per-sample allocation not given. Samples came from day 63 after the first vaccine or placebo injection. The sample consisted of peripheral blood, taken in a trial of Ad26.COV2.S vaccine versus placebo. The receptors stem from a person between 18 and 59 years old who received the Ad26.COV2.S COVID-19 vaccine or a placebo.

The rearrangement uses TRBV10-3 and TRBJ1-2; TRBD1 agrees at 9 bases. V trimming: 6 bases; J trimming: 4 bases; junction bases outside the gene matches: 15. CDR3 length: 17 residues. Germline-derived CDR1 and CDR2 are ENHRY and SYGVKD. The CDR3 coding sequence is TGTGCCATCAGGGCTACAGGGGGCGAAGACCTTGGCTATGGCTACACCTTC. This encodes CAIRATGGEDLGYGYTF.

The CDR3 DNA is TGTGCCAGCAGTTCGCTGGACAGGGTCCGTGGCTACACCTTC. It codes for CASSSLDRVRGYTF. V gene TRBV27 combines with J gene TRBJ1-2, with TRBD1 matching over 8 bases. Losses at the gene ends were 4 bases for V and 7 bases for J; bases not matched to a gene: 8. CDR3 size: 14 residues. Germline V gene data show CDR1 as MNHEY and CDR2 as SMNVEV (reference sequence).

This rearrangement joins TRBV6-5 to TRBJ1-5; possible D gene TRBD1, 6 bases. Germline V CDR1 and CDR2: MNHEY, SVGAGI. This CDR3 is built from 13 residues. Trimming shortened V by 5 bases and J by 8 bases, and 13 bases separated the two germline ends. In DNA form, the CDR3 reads TGTGCCAGCAGTACGGGGACATCGGAGCCCCAGCATTTT. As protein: CASSTGTSEPQHF.

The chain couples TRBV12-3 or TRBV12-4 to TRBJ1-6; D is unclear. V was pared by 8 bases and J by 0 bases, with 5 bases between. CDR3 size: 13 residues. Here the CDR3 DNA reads TGTGCCAGCCGTGGCTCCTATAATTCACCCCTCCACTTT. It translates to CASRGSYNSPLHF.

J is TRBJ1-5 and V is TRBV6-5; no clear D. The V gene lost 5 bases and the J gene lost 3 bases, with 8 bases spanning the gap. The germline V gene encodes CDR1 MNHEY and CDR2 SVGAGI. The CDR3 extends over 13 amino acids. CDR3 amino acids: CASSILPNQPQHF. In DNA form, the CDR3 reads TGTGCCAGCAGTATTCTTCCCAATCAGCCCCAGCATTTT.

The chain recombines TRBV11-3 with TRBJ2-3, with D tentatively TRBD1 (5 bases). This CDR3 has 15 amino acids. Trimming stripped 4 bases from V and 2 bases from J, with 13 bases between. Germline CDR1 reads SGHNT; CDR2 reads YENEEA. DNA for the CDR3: TGTGCCAGCAGCTCAGGGTGGTCCCCCACAGATACGCAGTATTTT. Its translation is CASSSGWSPTDTQYF.

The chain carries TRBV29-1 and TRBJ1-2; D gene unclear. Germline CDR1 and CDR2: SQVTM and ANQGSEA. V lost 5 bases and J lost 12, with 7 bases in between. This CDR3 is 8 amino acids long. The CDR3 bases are TGCAGCGTTCCGCTCAACACCTTC. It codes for CSVPLNTF. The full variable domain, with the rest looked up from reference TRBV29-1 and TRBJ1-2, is SAVISQKPSRDICQRGTSLTIQCQVDSQVTMMFWYRQQPGQSLTLIATANQGSEATYESGFVIDKFPISRPNLTFSTLTVSNMSPEDSSIYLCSVPLNTFGSGTRLTVV.

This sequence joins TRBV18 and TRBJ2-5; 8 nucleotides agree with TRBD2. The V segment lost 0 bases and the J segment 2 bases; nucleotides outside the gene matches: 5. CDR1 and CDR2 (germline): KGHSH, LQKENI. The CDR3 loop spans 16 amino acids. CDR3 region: CASSPPNRGGQETQYF. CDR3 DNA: TGTGCCAGCTCACCACCAAATCGCGGGGGGCAAGAGACCCAGTACTTC. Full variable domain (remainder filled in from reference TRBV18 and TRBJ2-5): NAGVMQNPRHLVRRRGQEARLRCSPMKGHSHVYWYRQLPEEGLKFMVYLQKENIIDESGMPKERFSAEFPKEGPSILRIQQVVRGDSAAYFCASSPPNRGGQETQYFGPGTRLLVL.

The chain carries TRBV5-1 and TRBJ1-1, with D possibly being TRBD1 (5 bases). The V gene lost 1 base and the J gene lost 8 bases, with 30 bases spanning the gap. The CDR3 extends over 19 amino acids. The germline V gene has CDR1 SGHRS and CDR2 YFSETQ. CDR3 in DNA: TGCGCCAGCAGCTTGCTGAAGGCTGTGCTGGGGGATTTGGGGAGAGAAGCTTTCTTT. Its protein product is CASSLLKAVLGDLGREAFF. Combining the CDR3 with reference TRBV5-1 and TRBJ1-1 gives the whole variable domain KAGVTQTPRYLIKTRGQQVTLSCSPISGHRSVSWYQQTPGQGLQFLFEYFSETQRNKGNFPGRFSGRQFSNSRSEMNVSTLELGDSALYLCASSLLKAVLGDLGREAFFGQGTRLTVV.

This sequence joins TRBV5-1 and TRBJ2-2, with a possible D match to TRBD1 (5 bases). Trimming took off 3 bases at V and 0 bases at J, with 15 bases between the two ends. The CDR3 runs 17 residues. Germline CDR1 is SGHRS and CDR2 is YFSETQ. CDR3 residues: CASSSAGLSPNTGELFF. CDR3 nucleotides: TGCGCCAGCAGCTCAGCAGGGCTCTCCCCGAACACCGGGGAGCTGTTTTTT. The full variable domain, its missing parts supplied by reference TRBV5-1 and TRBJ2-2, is KAGVTQTPRYLIKTRGQQVTLSCSPISGHRSVSWYQQTPGQGLQFLFEYFSETQRNKGNFPGRFSGRQFSNSRSEMNVSTLELGDSALYLCASSSAGLSPNTGELFFGEGSRLTVL.

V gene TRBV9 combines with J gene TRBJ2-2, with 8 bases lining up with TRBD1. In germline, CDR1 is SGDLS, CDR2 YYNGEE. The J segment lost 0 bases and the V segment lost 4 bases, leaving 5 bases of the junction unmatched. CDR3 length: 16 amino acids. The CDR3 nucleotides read TGTGCCAGCAGCTACCGGACAGGGCCGAACACCGGGGAGCTGTTTTTT. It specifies CASSYRTGPNTGELFF. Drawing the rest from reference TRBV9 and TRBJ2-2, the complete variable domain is DSGVTQTPKHLITATGQRVTLRCSPRSGDLSVYWYQQSLDQGLQFLIQYYNGEERAKGNILERFSAQQFPDLHSELNLSSLELGDSALYFCASSYRTGPNTGELFFGEGSRLTVL.

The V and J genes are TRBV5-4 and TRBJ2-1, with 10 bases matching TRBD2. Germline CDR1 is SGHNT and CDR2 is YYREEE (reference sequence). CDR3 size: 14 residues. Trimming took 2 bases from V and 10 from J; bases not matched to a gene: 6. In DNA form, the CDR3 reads TGTGCCAGCAGCTTCGGGACTAGCGACAGCGAGCAGTTCTTC. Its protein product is CASSFGTSDSEQFF.

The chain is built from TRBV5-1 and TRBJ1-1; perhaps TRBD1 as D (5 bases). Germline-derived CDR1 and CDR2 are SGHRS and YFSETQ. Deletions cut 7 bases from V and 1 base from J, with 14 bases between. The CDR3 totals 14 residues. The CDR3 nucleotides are TGCGCCAGCTCATCGGGGGAGTGGAACACTGAAGCTTTCTTT. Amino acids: CASSSGEWNTEAFF.

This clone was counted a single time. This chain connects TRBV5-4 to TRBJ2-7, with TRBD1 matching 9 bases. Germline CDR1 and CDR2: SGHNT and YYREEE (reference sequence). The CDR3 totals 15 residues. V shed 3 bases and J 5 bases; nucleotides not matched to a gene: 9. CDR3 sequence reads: CASSSPGQGIDEQYF. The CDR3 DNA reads TGTGCCAGCAGCTCCCCGGGACAGGGAATCGACGAGCAGTACTTC.

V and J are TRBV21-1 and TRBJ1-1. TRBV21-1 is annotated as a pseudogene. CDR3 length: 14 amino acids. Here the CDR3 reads CASKKGSGDTEAFF. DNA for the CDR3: TGTGCCAGCAAAAAAGGGTCGGGGGACACTGAAGCTTTCTTT.

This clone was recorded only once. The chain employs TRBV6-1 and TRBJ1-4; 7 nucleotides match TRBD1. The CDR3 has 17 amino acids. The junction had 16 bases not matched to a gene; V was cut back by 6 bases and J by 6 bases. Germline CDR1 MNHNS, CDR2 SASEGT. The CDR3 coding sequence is TGTGCCAGCAGCGAATACCCGGGACAGCCGTACCATGAAAAACTGTTTTTT. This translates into CASSEYPGQPYHEKLFF.

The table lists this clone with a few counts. As DNA, the CDR3 is TGTGCCAGCAGTGGCCTTGGTAAGGCCGGGGGCACCGGGGAGCTGTTTTTT. This gives the protein CASSGLGKAGGTGELFF. V is TRBV6-1 and J is TRBJ2-2, with D maybe TRBD2 (6 bases). The CDR3 length is 17 residues. Looked up from germline, CDR1 is MNHNS and CDR2 is SASEGT. Trimming stripped 4 bases from V and 4 bases from J, with 19 bases between.

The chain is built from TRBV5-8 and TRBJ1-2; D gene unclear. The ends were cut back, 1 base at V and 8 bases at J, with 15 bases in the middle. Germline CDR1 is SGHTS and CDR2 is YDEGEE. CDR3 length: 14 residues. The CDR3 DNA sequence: TGTGCCAGCAGCTTGTCTGGCAGAAGGGCGGGCTACACCTTC. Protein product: CASSLSGRRAGYTF.

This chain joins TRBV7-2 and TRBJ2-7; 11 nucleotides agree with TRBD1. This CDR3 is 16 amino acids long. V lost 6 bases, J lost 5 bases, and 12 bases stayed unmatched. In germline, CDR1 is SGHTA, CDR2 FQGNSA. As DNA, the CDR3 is TGTGCCAGCAGTCTTAGCACCGGGACAGGGGGACACGAGCAGTACTTC. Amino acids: CASSLSTGTGGHEQYF.

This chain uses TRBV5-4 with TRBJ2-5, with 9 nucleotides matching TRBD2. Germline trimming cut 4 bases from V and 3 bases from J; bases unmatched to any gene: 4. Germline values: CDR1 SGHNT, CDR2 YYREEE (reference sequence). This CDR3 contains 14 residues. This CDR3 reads CASSQQRGEETQYF. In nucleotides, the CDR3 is TGTGCCAGCAGCCAGCAGCGGGGGGAAGAGACCCAGTACTTC.

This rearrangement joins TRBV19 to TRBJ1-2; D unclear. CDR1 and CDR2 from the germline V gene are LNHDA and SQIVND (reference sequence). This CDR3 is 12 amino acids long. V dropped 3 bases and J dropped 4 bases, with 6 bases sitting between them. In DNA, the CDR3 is TGTGCCAGTAGTATTTCGGGCTATGGCTACACCTTC. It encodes CASSISGYGYTF. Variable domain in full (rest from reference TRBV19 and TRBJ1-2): DGGITQSPKYLFRKEGQNVTLSCEQNLNHDAMYWYRQDPGQGLRLIYYSQIVNDFQKGDIAEGYSVSREKKESFPLTVTSAQKNPTAFYLCASSISGYGYTFGSGTRLTVV.

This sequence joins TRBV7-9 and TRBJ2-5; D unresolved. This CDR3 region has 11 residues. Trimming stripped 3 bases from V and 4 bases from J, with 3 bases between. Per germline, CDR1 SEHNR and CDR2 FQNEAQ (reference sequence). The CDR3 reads CASSFRETQYF. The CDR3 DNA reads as TGTGCCAGCAGCTTCAGAGAGACCCAGTACTTC.

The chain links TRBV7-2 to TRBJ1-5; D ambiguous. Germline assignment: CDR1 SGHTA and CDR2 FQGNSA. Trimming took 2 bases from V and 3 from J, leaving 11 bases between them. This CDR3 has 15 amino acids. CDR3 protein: CASSLPRSLNQPQHF. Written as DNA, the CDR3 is TGTGCCAGCAGCTTACCCAGGTCCCTCAATCAGCCCCAGCATTTT. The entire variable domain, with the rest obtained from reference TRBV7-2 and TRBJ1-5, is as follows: GAGVSQSPSNKVTEKGKDVELRCDPISGHTALYWYRQSLGQGLEFLIYFQGNSAPDKSGLPSDRFSAERTGGSVSTLTIQRTQQEDSAVYLCASSLPRSLNQPQHFGDGTRLSIL.

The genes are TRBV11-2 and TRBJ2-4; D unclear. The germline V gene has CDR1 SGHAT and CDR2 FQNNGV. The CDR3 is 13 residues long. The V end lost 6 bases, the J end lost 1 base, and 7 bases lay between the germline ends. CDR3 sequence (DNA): TGTGCCAGCAGGCGGTTGGCCAAAAACATTCAGTACTTC. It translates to CASRRLAKNIQYF. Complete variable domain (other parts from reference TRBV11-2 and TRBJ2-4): EAGVAQSPRYKIIEKRQSVAFWCNPISGHATLYWYQQILGQGPKLLIQFQNNGVVDDSQLPKDRFSAERLKGVDSTLKIQPAKLEDSAVYLCASRRLAKNIQYFGAGTRLSVL.

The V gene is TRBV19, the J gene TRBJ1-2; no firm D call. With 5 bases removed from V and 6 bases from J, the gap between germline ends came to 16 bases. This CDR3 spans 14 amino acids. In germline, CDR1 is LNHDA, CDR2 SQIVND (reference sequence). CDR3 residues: CASSVISGLNGYTF. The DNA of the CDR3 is TGTGCCAGTAGTGTAATTTCGGGGTTGAATGGCTACACCTTC.

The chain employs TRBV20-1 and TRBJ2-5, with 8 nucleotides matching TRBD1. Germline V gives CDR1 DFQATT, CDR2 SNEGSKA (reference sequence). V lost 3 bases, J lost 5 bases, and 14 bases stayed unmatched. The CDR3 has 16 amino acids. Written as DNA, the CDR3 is TGCAGTGCTAGTCACACCTACGGGACAGGTCAGGAGACCCAGTACTTC. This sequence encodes CSASHTYGTGQETQYF.

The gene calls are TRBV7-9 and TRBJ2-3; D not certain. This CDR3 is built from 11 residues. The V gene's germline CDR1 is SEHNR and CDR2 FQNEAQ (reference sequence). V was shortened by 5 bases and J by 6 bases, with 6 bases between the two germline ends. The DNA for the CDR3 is TGTGCCAGCAGCCGCTTGGATACGCAGTATTTT. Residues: CASSRLDTQYF.

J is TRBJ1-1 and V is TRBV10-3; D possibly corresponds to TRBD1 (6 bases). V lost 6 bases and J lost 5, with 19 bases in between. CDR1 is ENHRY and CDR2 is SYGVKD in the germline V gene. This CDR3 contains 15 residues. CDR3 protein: CAIRDTGTVGTEAFF. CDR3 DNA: TGTGCCATCAGGGATACAGGGACGGTGGGGACTGAAGCTTTCTTT.

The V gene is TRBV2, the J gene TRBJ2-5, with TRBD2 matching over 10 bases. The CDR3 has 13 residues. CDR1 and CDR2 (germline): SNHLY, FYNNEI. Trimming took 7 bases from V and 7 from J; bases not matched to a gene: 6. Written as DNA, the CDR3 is TGTGCCAGCATAAAAAGCGGGGGGGCGACCCAGTACTTC. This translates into CASIKSGGATQYF.

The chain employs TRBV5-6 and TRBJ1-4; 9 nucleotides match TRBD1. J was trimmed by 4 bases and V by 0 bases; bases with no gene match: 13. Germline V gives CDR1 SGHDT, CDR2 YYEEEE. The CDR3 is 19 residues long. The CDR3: CASSLAYGTGFSGNEKLFF. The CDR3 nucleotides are TGTGCCAGCAGCTTGGCTTACGGGACAGGGTTTTCTGGTAATGAAAAACTGTTTTTT.